The 2 T cell receptor beta chains below come from one sample, sequenced in a study of regulatory T cells in long-lasting Graves disease. Stated time point: newly diagnosed GD, antithyroid drugs for less than 3 months. Scientists built the TCR library using RNA that was extracted from PBMCs. Sequencing libraries for TCR beta were prepared with iRepertoire HTBI primers and Arm-PCR of CDR3 regions. Using its own MiXCR run on the multiplex PCR reads, TCRdb lists one record per CDR3 protein. The data show a few hundred thousand distinct CDR3 sequences, roughly 15% seen once. Separately, the same data were catalogued under a study of T cells in Graves' hyperthyroidism and ophthalmopathy.

The sequences come from peripheral blood mononuclear cells (PBMCs), collected at new diagnosis, from a patient treated with antithyroid drugs. The receptors stem from a woman in her late teens or twenties with Graves disease.

The table lists this clonotype with many counts. V gene TRBV7-8 combines with J gene TRBJ2-7, with TRBD1 matching 9 bases. The V segment lost 3 bases and the J segment 3 bases; nucleotides outside the gene matches: 6. CDR1 SGHVS and CDR2 FQNEAQ come from the germline V gene. There are 15 residues in the CDR3. The CDR3 region has the DNA TGTGCCAGCAGCTTCCCCGGACAGGGGAGCTACGAGCAGTACTTC. Amino acid sequence: CASSFPGQGSYEQYF.

The V and J genes are TRBV27 and TRBJ2-1; 7 positions match TRBD2. Germline V gives CDR1 MNHEY, CDR2 SMNVEV (reference sequence). V shed 4 bases and J 9 bases; nucleotides not matched to a gene: 9. The CDR3 runs to 14 residues. The CDR3 nucleotides read TGTGCCAGCAGTTGGCCACTCCCGGGAGGTGAGCAGTTCTTC. This codes for CASSWPLPGGEQFF.